This T cell receptor beta chain was profiled in a study of blood T cell repertoires in COVID-19. Study overall: The United States, Italy and Spain were the sources of the acute and convalescent COVID-19 samples. In each case, the material was cDNA or gDNA derived from T cells, B-cell-depleted T cells, or PBMCs.

Authors' analysis steps: The assay estimated nucleated cells by amplifying reference gene primers. Sequencing used immunoSEQ multiplex PCR; TCRdb keeps in-frame clones, though not all of them. V and J calls and clone size follow that table, whereas D and trimming were derived from the DNA. The sample carries 35,000 to 55,000 clones, 75% to 90% recorded once. The CDR3 extends over 13 amino acids. With 2 bases removed from V and 4 bases from J, the gap between germline ends came to 5 bases. The chain carries TRBV12-3 or TRBV12-4 and TRBJ2-2; no clear D gene. This clonotype was sampled from a human donor in a cohort sampled during active COVID-19. The sample was peripheral blood. In DNA form, the CDR3 reads TGTGCCAGCAGTTTACAGATCACCGGGGAGCTGTTTTTT. Translation gives CASSLQITGELFF.